These T cell receptor beta chains were read from a single sample in a study of T-cell reconstitution after alpha-beta-depleted transplantation in children. Each CDR3 protein gets one entry after TCRdb re-called the PCR reads with MiXCR. Among 500,000 to 600,000 distinct CDR3 sequences listed, 27% were seen once. The sequences come from PBMCs, collected before TCRalphabeta/CD19-depleted stem cell transplant. The receptor set was obtained from a boy under two years old with Wiskott-Aldrich syndrome, due to receive a stem cell transplant. CDR3s include the opening cysteine and the closing phenylalanine or tryptophan. Each record gives: D gene, J gene, clone size, V gene, CDR3 DNA, CDR3 protein. D genes are given only for firm matches. The size of a clone is reported for some rows only, either as once, few or many, or as a class for expanded clones.

>-|TRBJ1-3|-|TRBV4-2
TGTGCCAGCAGCCGGGCCGGAAACACCATATATTTT
CASSRAGNTIYF
>-|TRBJ2-2|-|TRBV19
TGTGCCAGTATCGCAGGGTCGGTCACCGGGGAGCTGTTTTTT
CASIAGSVTGELFF
>TRBD2|TRBJ2-2|few|TRBV5-6
TGTGCCAGCAGCTTGGGACTAGCGGGAGTCCCCGCCGGGGAGCTGTTTTTT
CASSLGLAGVPAGELFF
>TRBD2|TRBJ2-1|-|TRBV27
TGTGCCAGCATCTGGGGGACTAGCGGATACAATGAGCAGTTCTTC
CASIWGTSGYNEQFF
>-|TRBJ2-2|few|TRBV6-1
TGTGCCAGCAGTGATTGGGGAGTAGCCGGGGAGCTGTTTTTT
CASSDWGVAGELFF
>-|TRBJ1-5|few|TRBV7-3
TGTGCCAGCAGGGGAGGTTACAATCAGCCCCAGCATTTT
CASRGGYNQPQHF
>-|TRBJ2-6|-|TRBV10-3
TGTGCCATCAGTGAGTCTTTGGGTAGAGGGTCTGGGGCCAACGTCCTGACTTTC
CAISESLGRGSGANVLTF
>-|TRBJ1-1|few|TRBV9
TGTGCCAGCAGCGTAGAGAGTGCTCCGTTGAACACTGAAGCTTTCTTT
CASSVESAPLNTEAFF
>-|TRBJ2-5|-|TRBV18
TGTGCCAGCTCGCCAACGCCCGCTCTCCGGGGGCAAGAGACCCAGTACTTC
CASSPTPALRGQETQYF
>TRBD1|TRBJ1-6|-|TRBV10-3
TGTGCCATCTCGACGACAGGGAGGTCCAATAATTCACCCCTCCACTTT
CAISTTGRSNNSPLHF
>-|TRBJ2-3|-|TRBV14
TGTGCCAGCAGCACGGACTACACAGATACGCAGTATTTT
CASSTDYTDTQYF
>TRBD1|TRBJ2-2|-|TRBV27
TGTGCCAGCAGTTCGCAGACAGGGGGCTTGGTCACCGGGGAGCTGTTTTTT
CASSSQTGGLVTGELFF
>-|TRBJ2-1|-|TRBV20-1
TGCAGTGCTAGAGGTCGGAAGTGGGACGAGCAGTTCTTC
CSARGRKWDEQFF
>TRBD1|TRBJ2-5|few|TRBV12-3/TRBV12-4
TGTGCCAGCAGGGCGGACAGGGGAGAGACCCAGTACTTC
CASRADRGETQYF
>TRBD1|TRBJ1-1|-|TRBV5-1
TGCGCCAGCAACACGGACAGGAGCGAAGCTTTCTTT
CASNTDRSEAFF
>TRBD2|TRBJ2-3|-|TRBV12-3/TRBV12-4
TGTGCCAGCAGTTTACCCCCCGGGACTAGGTCAGATACGCAGTATTTT
CASSLPPGTRSDTQYF